This T cell receptor (beta chain) was retrieved from a study of blood T cell repertoires in COVID-19. Study summary: Italy, Spain and the United States were the sources of the convalescent and acute COVID-19 samples.

Clones were read by immunoSEQ multiplex PCR, and TCRdb kept only the in-frame ones, dropping some. The sample comprises 200,000 to 250,000 clones, around 85% of which are singletons, and 2% to 2.5% rests with the top ten. There are 15 residues in the CDR3. Germline-derived CDR1 and CDR2 are SGHAT and FQNNGV. Trimming left V 0 bases short and J 1 base short, with 7 bases between. This chain links TRBV11-2 with TRBJ1-5; no clear D gene. The clonotype originates from a woman between 45 and 60 years old with acute or convalescent COVID-19. The source material was peripheral blood. The CDR3 coding sequence is TGTGCCAGCAGCTTAGACCGTATGAGCAATCAGCCCCAGCATTTT. As protein: CASSLDRMSNQPQHF.